Described below is a single T cell receptor beta chain sequence and its context. Mismatch with germline at one junction end may stem from a read error. The sample belongs to a study of beta chain features in type 1 diabetes. Central memory, naive, regulatory and stem cell-like memory CD4+ cells were sorted by CD45RO/CCR7/CD25/CD127/CD95/CD27. What was sequenced were expressed TCRB transcripts, since all of the isolated RNA had been reverse transcribed. Mean read depth for stem cell-like memory T cell samples was 1.1 million or so reads. Data came from immunoSEQ multiplex PCR; TCRdb stores just in-frame clones and leaves some out. The profile shows 70,000 to 90,000 clones, under 35% of them singletons. In germline, CDR1 is SGHTA, CDR2 FQGNSA. This CDR3 is 16 amino acids long.

The sequenced sample consisted of stem cell memory CD4+ T cells from blood. The origin of this receptor is a woman in her late teens or twenties in good health. The V gene is TRBV7-2, the J gene TRBJ2-1, with D perhaps TRBD1 (7 bases). The CDR3 reads CASSQGDSSIRSEQFF. CDR3 bases: TGCGCCAGCAGCCAGGGGGACTCCTCAATTAGAAGTGAGCAGTTCTTC. Full variable domain (missing parts from reference TRBV7-2 and TRBJ2-1): GAGVSQSPSNKVTEKGKDVELRCDPISGHTALYWYRQSLGQGLEFLIYFQGNSAPDKSGLPSDRFSAERTGGSVSTLTIQRTQQEDSAVYLCASSQGDSSIRSEQFFGPGTRLTVL.